The clone carrying this T cell receptor (beta chain) was seen many times. Its matching antigen is unknown. These data come from a study of tumor and adjacent non-tumor tissue in lung cancer. Study details: Samples averaged about 3.8 million productive TCRbeta reads each.

The library came from three nested PCR rounds adapted from ARM-PCR protocols. Each CDR3 protein is one row after TCRdb ran MiXCR on the multiplex PCR reads. The sample holds over 100,000 distinct CDR3 sequences; 62% are singletons and the top ten take around 19%. This sample's RNA came from whole unsorted tissue. Distant lung tissue was collected more than 3 cm away from the tumor edge. The CDR3 loop spans 11 amino acids. Germline assignment: CDR1 LGHNT and CDR2 FRNRAP. Trimming left V 10 bases short and J 4 bases short, with 10 bases between. General observations from the study: Top 100 clones took a larger repertoire share in normal lung. Shorter survival was associated with higher TCR diversity in tumors. Significantly higher TCR diversity was found in tumor than normal lung.

Sample: distant non-tumor lung tissue. The clonotype comes from a man in his 60s with non-small cell lung cancer. This chain uses TRBV12-5 with TRBJ1-1, with D unresolved. CDR3 in amino acids: CATSPATEAFF. DNA of the CDR3: TGTGCTACCTCACCTGCCACTGAAGCTTTCTTT.